This record concerns one TCR beta chain sequence. These data belong to a study of T-cell reconstitution after alpha-beta-depleted transplantation in children. Per the germline V gene, CDR1 is SGHTA and CDR2 is FQGNSA. V lost 5 bases, J lost 1 base, and 11 bases stayed unmatched. The CDR3 consists of 17 residues. Preparation of the TCRbeta library used unique molecular identifiers. TCRdb re-analysed the PCR reads in MiXCR, keeping a single row per CDR3 protein. Of about 900,000 distinct CDR3 sequences listed, about 29% were seen once; the top ten hold about 28%. The rearrangement joins TRBV7-2 to TRBJ2-3; 8 bases map to TRBD2. The sample consisted of PBMCs, mostly from graft donor cells, taken 360 days after TCRalphabeta/CD19-depleted stem cell transplant. The TCR originated in a boy younger than two who had a stem cell transplant for SCID, so the T cells may come from the graft donor. The DNA for the CDR3 is TGTGCCAGCAGCCCTAGGGGGGCGGGGGGTCGCACAGATACGCAGTATTTT. Its translation is CASSPRGAGGRTDTQYF.